A single sample gave rise to the 27 T cell receptor beta chains below, sequenced in a study of Ad26.COV2.S vaccination and SARS-CoV-2 variants. Treatment indicated: some 19 received Ad26.COV2.S at low or high dose, single or two shots; roughly five received placebo; per-sample allocation not given. Specimens were obtained on day 63 following the first vaccine or placebo injection. Sequencing was performed with immunoSEQ multiplex PCR; in TCRdb, only in-frame clones are kept and a portion is missing. The sample carries hundreds of thousands of clones, more than 70% recorded once. Specimen: peripheral blood, collected in a trial of Ad26.COV2.S vaccine versus placebo. The receptors were gathered from a person aged 18 to 59 who received the Ad26.COV2.S COVID-19 vaccine or a placebo.

The genes are TRBV27 and TRBJ1-5, with TRBD1 as a possible D gene (5 bases). This CDR3 has 18 residues. CDR1 and CDR2 (germline): MNHEY, SMNVEV (reference sequence). Trimming stripped 5 bases from V and 0 bases from J, with 20 bases between. The CDR3, as DNA: TGTGCCAGCAGTCCAAGGGACGCCCTTGCCGGTAGCAATCAGCCCCAGCATTTT. The encoded protein is CASSPRDALAGSNQPQHF.

The chain employs TRBV2 and TRBJ2-7; D may match TRBD1 or TRBD2 (5 bases each). The V end was cut by 6 bases, the J end by 4 bases, with 16 bases between. Germline V gene sequence: CDR1 SNHLY, CDR2 FYNNEI. The CDR3 length is 14 residues. The CDR3 sequence is CASRGPGPQYEQYF. The CDR3 region has the DNA TGTGCCAGCAGAGGGCCGGGACCACAATACGAGCAGTACTTC.

The chain joins TRBV30 to TRBJ1-5, with 8 nucleotides matching TRBD1. CDR1 is GTSNPN and CDR2 is SVGIG in the germline V gene (reference sequence). The CDR3 sequence is 15 residues long. Trimming cost V 1 base and J 6 bases; bases outside gene matches: 8. The CDR3 spells CAWSGVSGGGQPQHF. In nucleotides, the CDR3 is TGTGCCTGGAGTGGGGTATCAGGGGGCGGTCAGCCCCAGCATTTT.

The rearrangement joins TRBV12-5 to TRBJ2-3; weak D call: TRBD2 (6 bases). V lost 7 bases and J lost 4, with 15 bases in between. The germline V gene has CDR1 LGHNT and CDR2 FRNRAP. This CDR3 contains 14 residues. The CDR3: CASARGSGADTQYF. In nucleotides, the CDR3 is TGTGCTAGTGCCCGGGGGAGCGGAGCAGATACGCAGTATTTT.

The chain uses TRBV5-1 and TRBJ2-2, with TRBD2 matching 8 bases. The CDR3 spans 16 residues. CDR1 is SGHRS and CDR2 is YFSETQ in the germline V gene. V was clipped by 4 bases and J by 2 bases; unmatched bases: 7. The CDR3 sequence: CASSGSGMANTGELFF. The CDR3 bases are TGCGCCAGCAGCGGTAGCGGGATGGCTAACACCGGGGAGCTGTTTTTT.

The J gene is TRBJ1-4, the V gene TRBV14, with D hard to call. This CDR3 spans 10 amino acids. V shed 10 bases and J shed 12 bases, with 12 bases lying between them. Germline values: CDR1 SGHDN, CDR2 FVKESK. The CDR3 here is CATPRRELFF. The CDR3 nucleotides read TGTGCCACCCCCCGGCGGGAACTGTTTTTT.

The chain employs TRBV6-2 or TRBV6-3 and TRBJ1-5; D gene uncertain. The germline gives CDR1 MNHEY, CDR2 SVGEGT. Between the trimmed V and J ends, which lost 1 base and 3 bases, there was a span of 4 bases. CDR3 length: 13 amino acids. The CDR3 region is CASSYWHNQPQHF. In nucleotides, the CDR3 is TGTGCCAGCAGTTACTGGCACAATCAGCCCCAGCATTTT.

This chain joins TRBV14 and TRBJ1-2; TRBD1 might be the D (5 bases). The V end lost 0 bases, the J end lost 2 bases, and 16 bases lay between the germline ends. Germline V lookup: CDR1 SGHDN, CDR2 FVKESK. The CDR3 loop spans 17 amino acids. The CDR3 spells CASSQDQIRGTNYGYTF. The CDR3 DNA reads TGTGCCAGCAGCCAAGATCAAATAAGGGGCACCAACTATGGCTACACCTTC.

The chain recombines TRBV3-1 (or the pseudogene TRBV3-2) with TRBJ2-7; possible D gene TRBD2, 6 bases. The CDR3 loop spans 16 amino acids. Germline assignment: CDR1 LGHDT and CDR2 YNNKEL (reference sequence). V lost 4 bases, J lost 4 bases, and 20 bases lay in between. The CDR3 sequence: CASSRKGVTGEYEQYF. DNA for the CDR3: TGTGCCAGCAGCCGAAAAGGGGTTACGGGGGAGTACGAGCAGTACTTC.

V is TRBV13 and J is TRBJ1-1; D gene uncertain. Germline values: CDR1 PRHDT, CDR2 FYEKMQ (reference sequence). V was shortened by 1 base and J by 5 bases, with 8 bases between the two germline ends. CDR3 length: 13 amino acids. CDR3 sequence: CASSLVRWTEAFF. CDR3 in DNA: TGTGCCAGCAGCTTAGTCAGATGGACTGAAGCTTTCTTT.

The chain employs TRBV24-1 and TRBJ2-1; possibly TRBD2 for D (6 bases). V shed 1 base and J shed 8 bases, with 11 bases lying between them. Germline loops: CDR1 KGHDR, CDR2 SFDVKD. CDR3 length equals 14 residues. CDR3 region: CATSDLAASDEQFF. The CDR3 region has the DNA TGTGCCACCAGTGATTTAGCGGCTAGCGATGAGCAGTTCTTC.

V usage is TRBV24-1 and J usage is TRBJ2-1, with D uncertain. Trimming took 0 bases from V and 9 from J, leaving 8 bases between them. In germline, CDR1 is KGHDR, CDR2 SFDVKD. This CDR3 has 13 amino acids. CDR3 DNA: TGTGCCACCAGTGATTTGCTAAGCAGTGAGCAGTTCTTC. As protein: CATSDLLSSEQFF.

This clone was detected a few times. V usage is TRBV7-2 and J usage is TRBJ1-3; D gene unclear. Trimming left V 0 bases short and J 0 bases short, with 9 bases between. CDR3 length: 16 amino acids. CDR1 is SGHTA and CDR2 is FQGNSA in the germline V gene. CDR3 in DNA: TGTGCCAGCAGCTTAGCGGGCCGTAGCTCTGGAAACACCATATATTTT. It is translated as CASSLAGRSSGNTIYF.

The chain couples TRBV19 to TRBJ2-7, with 7 positions matching TRBD2. Germline lookup yields CDR1 LNHDA and CDR2 SQIVND (reference sequence). The CDR3 runs to 14 residues. J gave up 3 bases and V 9 bases, and 11 bases lay outside the gene matches. CDR3 residues: CASSRGGSDYEQYF. For the CDR3, the DNA is TGTGCCAGCAGCCGCGGGGGATCCGACTACGAGCAGTACTTC.

The chain recombines TRBV5-6 with TRBJ1-6; no reliable D call. From germline, CDR1 is SGHDT and CDR2 YYEEEE. The CDR3 spans 14 residues. V lost 4 bases, J lost 7 bases, and 12 bases lay in between. This CDR3 reads CASSGGISNSPLHF. The CDR3 nucleotides read TGTGCCAGCAGCGGCGGGATTTCAAATTCACCCCTCCACTTT.

This chain links TRBV9 with TRBJ2-3; D may be TRBD1 (6 bases). Germline CDR1 is SGDLS and CDR2 is YYNGEE. CDR3 length: 17 amino acids. The germline V and J ends were trimmed by 4 bases and 2 bases, with 20 bases remaining between them. CDR3 sequence: CASSWDELGAPTDTQYF. The CDR3 DNA reads as TGTGCCAGCAGCTGGGACGAATTGGGGGCTCCCACAGATACGCAGTATTTT.

The V call is TRBV19, the J call TRBJ2-1; no clear D gene. Germline V gives CDR1 LNHDA, CDR2 SQIVND (reference sequence). Trimming cost V 7 bases and J 14 bases, with 18 bases left between them. The CDR3 runs to 12 residues. CDR3 DNA: TGTGCCAGTACAGGCTCCTCTTTGGAGAAGTTCTTC. Amino acid sequence: CASTGSSLEKFF.

The chain recombines TRBV30 with TRBJ1-1; weak D call: TRBD1 (5 bases). CDR3 length: 14 residues. V lost 2 bases to trimming and J lost 3 bases, with 13 bases between them. Germline loops: CDR1 GTSNPN, CDR2 SVGIG (reference sequence). Written as DNA, the CDR3 is TGTGCCTGGAGTACGGGGGTGGCGGACACTGAAGCTTTCTTT. It specifies CAWSTGVADTEAFF.

The V gene is TRBV4-2, the J gene TRBJ1-2, with a tentative D call TRBD1 (6 bases). V lost 1 base to trimming and J lost 4 bases, with 16 bases between them. The CDR3 has 16 amino acids. Germline V gene data show CDR1 as LGHNA and CDR2 as YNFKEQ. CDR3 loop: CASSQAYREKSYGYTF. CDR3 DNA: TGTGCCAGCAGCCAAGCCTACAGGGAGAAGAGCTATGGCTACACCTTC.

The rearrangement joins TRBV5-1 to TRBJ1-1, with D unclear. This CDR3 spans 16 amino acids. The V gene's germline CDR1 is SGHRS and CDR2 YFSETQ. V dropped 7 bases and J dropped 4 bases, with 23 bases sitting between them. The DNA for the CDR3 is TGCGCCAGCGCCGACCTAGGAGTAAAGCGCGGCACTGAAGCTTTCTTT. Protein sequence: CASADLGVKRGTEAFF. The variable domain in full, completed from reference TRBV5-1 and TRBJ1-1, reads KAGVTQTPRYLIKTRGQQVTLSCSPISGHRSVSWYQQTPGQGLQFLFEYFSETQRNKGNFPGRFSGRQFSNSRSEMNVSTLELGDSALYLCASADLGVKRGTEAFFGQGTRLTVV.

The rearrangement links TRBV19 to TRBJ1-3, with 11 bases lining up with TRBD1. The ends lost 3 bases at V and 7 bases at J; junction bases unmatched: 2. The CDR3 extends over 14 amino acids. Germline values: CDR1 LNHDA, CDR2 SQIVND (reference sequence). CDR3 in amino acids: CASSMGQGVNTIYF. CDR3 DNA sequence: TGTGCCAGTAGTATGGGACAGGGGGTTAACACCATATATTTT.

The chain combines TRBV19 with TRBJ2-4, with 7 bases identical to TRBD2. Germline values: CDR1 LNHDA, CDR2 SQIVND (reference sequence). J gave up 4 bases and V 4 bases, and 13 bases lay outside the gene matches. The CDR3 length is 17 residues. CDR3 sequence: CASSKIAPDSGKNIQYF. The CDR3 DNA is TGTGCCAGTAGTAAAATCGCCCCGGATAGCGGGAAAAACATTCAGTACTTC.

The chain uses TRBV6-5 and TRBJ2-7, with 8 bases identical to TRBD2. Trimming at V came to 7 bases and at J to 2 bases, leaving 10 bases not matched to a gene. Germline V lookup: CDR1 MNHEY, CDR2 SVGAGI. CDR3 length equals 15 residues. The CDR3 nucleotides read TGTGCCAGCAAACAAACGGTAGCGGGGACCTACGAGCAGTACTTC. Translation: CASKQTVAGTYEQYF.

This rearrangement joins TRBV7-8 to TRBJ2-3, with D unresolved. V lost 1 base and J 4 bases, leaving 15 bases between the germline ends. Per the germline V gene, CDR1 is SGHVS and CDR2 is FQNEAQ. The CDR3 consists of 16 residues. CDR3 loop: CASSLEVVRNSDTQYF. Written as DNA, the CDR3 is TGTGCCAGCAGCTTAGAGGTGGTCAGGAACTCAGATACGCAGTATTTT.

With respect to this clone: This CDR3 is also generated by other DNA sequences in the sample. CDR3 loop: CATSASGNQPQHF. The CDR3 coding sequence is TGTGCCACCAGTGCATCGGGGAATCAGCCCCAGCATTTT. V is TRBV24-1 and J is TRBJ1-5, with unresolved D. The germline V gene has CDR1 KGHDR and CDR2 SFDVKD. CDR3 length: 13 residues. The ends were cut back, 5 bases at V and 4 bases at J, with 8 bases in the middle.

The chain is built from TRBV23-1 and TRBJ1-2; D not certain. Being an ORF, TRBV23-1 has a function that is uncertain. The germline V and J ends were trimmed by 4 bases and 1 base, with 10 bases remaining between them. The CDR3 is made up of 14 amino acids. Here the CDR3 reads CASSLRAHNYGYTF. The CDR3 nucleotides read TGCGCCAGCAGTCTCCGGGCCCATAACTATGGCTACACCTTC.

The chain employs TRBV30 and TRBJ1-1; TRBD1 is a possible D gene (6 bases). With 0 bases removed from V and 3 bases from J, the gap between germline ends came to 14 bases. The CDR3 spans 15 residues. The germline V gene has CDR1 GTSNPN and CDR2 SVGIG (reference sequence). The CDR3 region is CAWSVGGAVDTEAFF. The DNA of the CDR3 is TGTGCCTGGAGTGTAGGGGGGGCGGTGGACACTGAAGCTTTCTTT.